Below are 21 T cell receptor beta chains sequenced from a single sample in a study of cytomegalovirus exposure and HLA in healthy donors (dated by TCRdb to 2016 to 2017). Receptor amplification or capture employed the immunoSEQ multiplex PCR assay. The multiplex PCR relied on a mix of 60 forward primers for TCR Vbeta segments and 13 reverse primers for TCR Jbeta segments. TCRdb mirrors the immuneACCESS table, restricted to in-frame sequences. Some clones are absent from its copies; in checked studies, under half trace to an unresolved V gene, and the reason for the others is unknown. This sample's table contains 130,000 or so clones. Of the sample, about 2.2% falls within the top ten clones. The sequencing sample was made of PBMCs. These receptor sequences come from a woman aged 18-29 years in good health and CMV-seronegative.

The chain employs TRBV4-2 and TRBJ2-1; 7 nucleotides agree with TRBD2. J was trimmed by 6 bases and V by 1 base; bases with no gene match: 6. Looked up from germline, CDR1 is LGHNA and CDR2 is YNFKEQ. This CDR3 spans 15 amino acids. This CDR3 reads CASSQGAGDSNEQFF. The CDR3 DNA reads TGTGCCAGCAGCCAAGGGGCGGGAGACTCCAATGAGCAGTTCTTC.

This chain joins TRBV19 and TRBJ2-7; possibly TRBD2 for D (6 bases). Between the trimmed V and J ends, which lost 5 bases and 1 base, there was a span of 9 bases. The germline V gene has CDR1 LNHDA and CDR2 SQIVND (reference sequence). The CDR3 is 13 amino acids. CDR3 coding DNA: TGTGCCAGTAGTGATAGCGGATCCTACGAGCAGTACTTC. This translates into CASSDSGSYEQYF. The variable domain in full, with the rest retrieved from reference TRBV19 and TRBJ2-7, is DGGITQSPKYLFRKEGQNVTLSCEQNLNHDAMYWYRQDPGQGLRLIYYSQIVNDFQKGDIAEGYSVSREKKESFPLTVTSAQKNPTAFYLCASSDSGSYEQYFGPGTRLTVT.

The V call is TRBV4-3, the J call TRBJ2-1; no firm D call. Germline V lookup: CDR1 LGHNA, CDR2 YSLEER. The CDR3 totals 15 residues. V was cut by 1 base and J by 0 bases, with 7 bases left in between. In nucleotides, the CDR3 is TGCGCCAGCAGCCAAGGACGGAGCTCCTACAATGAGCAGTTCTTC. This encodes CASSQGRSSYNEQFF.

The chain couples TRBV13 to TRBJ1-4; tentatively, D is TRBD1 (5 bases). Trimming pared 3 bases from V and 8 bases from J, leaving 13 bases between. From germline, CDR1 is PRHDT and CDR2 FYEKMQ (reference sequence). The CDR3 covers 14 residues. The CDR3 region is CASSLAATVEKLFF. CDR3 DNA: TGTGCCAGCAGCTTGGCTGCGACAGTGGAAAAACTGTTTTTT.

The rearrangement joins TRBV6-6 to TRBJ1-1; D ambiguous. Deletions cut 5 bases from V and 4 bases from J, with 11 bases between. Per the germline V gene, CDR1 is MNHNY and CDR2 is SVGAGI (reference sequence). This CDR3 contains 13 residues. The CDR3, as DNA: TGTGCCAGCAGTATGGAGGAGAGCACTGAAGCTTTCTTT. It translates to CASSMEESTEAFF.

The V call is TRBV4-3, the J call TRBJ2-1; D ambiguous. Germline CDR1 and CDR2: LGHNA and YSLEER. Trimming removed 4 bases at V and 4 bases at J, with 8 bases between. CDR3 length equals 13 residues. The CDR3 loop is CASSLAEYNEQFF. DNA for the CDR3: TGCGCCAGCAGCCTCGCGGAGTACAATGAGCAGTTCTTC.

The CDR3 coding sequence is TGTGCCAGCAGCTTAGAGGGGGCAGATACGCAGTATTTT. Protein: CASSLEGADTQYF. J is TRBJ2-3 and V is TRBV7-9; possibly TRBD1 for D (6 bases). The V end was cut by 1 base, the J end by 4 bases, with 6 bases between. Germline CDR1 and CDR2: SEHNR and FQNEAQ (reference sequence). This CDR3 comprises 13 residues. Drawing the rest from reference TRBV7-9 and TRBJ2-3, the complete variable domain is DTGVSQNPRHKITKRGQNVTFRCDPISEHNRLYWYRQTLGQGPEFLTYFQNEAQLEKSRLLSDRFSAERPKGSFSTLEIQRTEQGDSAMYLCASSLEGADTQYFGPGTRLTVL.

The chain combines TRBV7-8 with TRBJ2-2; 7 positions agree with TRBD2. V lost 6 bases, J lost 4 bases, and 11 bases stayed unmatched. Germline V lookup: CDR1 SGHVS, CDR2 FQNEAQ. CDR3 length: 16 amino acids. Here the CDR3 reads CASRPKREGLTGELFF. The CDR3 nucleotides are TGTGCCAGCAGGCCAAAGAGGGAGGGCCTCACCGGGGAGCTGTTTTTT.

This chain connects TRBV7-9 to TRBJ1-2; no firm D call. Germline V lookup: CDR1 SEHNR, CDR2 FQNEAQ (reference sequence). CDR3 length: 13 residues. V was pared by 10 bases and J by 5 bases, with 17 bases between. The CDR3: CAIRFGEGYGYTF. In DNA, the CDR3 is TGTGCCATCCGCTTCGGGGAAGGGTATGGCTACACCTTC.

CDR3 sequence: CASSETGTSAYEQYF. The CDR3 DNA is TGTGCCAGCAGCGAAACCGGGACTAGCGCCTACGAGCAGTACTTC. V gene TRBV9 combines with J gene TRBJ2-7, with 10 bases that match TRBD2. Germline V gene data show CDR1 as SGDLS and CDR2 as YYNGEE. V trimming: 3 bases; J trimming: 2 bases; junction bases outside the gene matches: 5. The CDR3 is 15 residues long.

V usage is TRBV11-1 and J usage is TRBJ2-3; D ambiguous. The germline V and J ends were trimmed by 2 bases and 1 base, with 10 bases remaining between them. Germline loops: CDR1 SGHAT, CDR2 FQDESV (reference sequence). CDR3 length: 15 residues. CDR3 sequence: CASSLRRLGTDTQYF. In DNA, the CDR3 is TGTGCCAGCAGCTTACGGCGGTTGGGCACAGATACGCAGTATTTT.

This chain connects TRBV28 to TRBJ1-2; 8 bases fit TRBD1. Germline V gene sequence: CDR1 MDHEN, CDR2 SYDVKM. The length of the CDR3 is 16 residues. J was trimmed by 2 bases and V by 2 bases; bases with no gene match: 7. CDR3 in amino acids: CASSLIAGGINYGYTF. The CDR3 DNA sequence: TGTGCCAGCAGTTTAATTGCAGGGGGCATCAACTATGGCTACACCTTC.

The rearrangement uses TRBV5-1 and TRBJ2-3; 11 nucleotides match TRBD2. J was trimmed by 4 bases and V by 4 bases; bases with no gene match: 14. CDR3 size: 18 residues. Germline-derived CDR1 and CDR2 are SGHRS and YFSETQ. The CDR3 coding sequence is TGCGCCAGCAGCCAGCTCCTAGCGGGAGGTTTTAAGGCAGATACGCAGTATTTT. Translated, it gives CASSQLLAGGFKADTQYF.

Here the CDR3 DNA reads TGCGCCAGCAGCTTGATGCCTAGCGGGCCGTACAATGAGCAGTTCTTC. This gives the protein CASSLMPSGPYNEQFF. The rearrangement joins TRBV5-1 to TRBJ2-1; TRBD2 matches at 8 bases. V shed 1 base, J shed 4 bases, and the junction held 7 bases outside the gene matches. The CDR3 is 16 amino acids. The germline CDR1 and CDR2 sequences are SGHRS and YFSETQ. The variable domain in full, with the rest retrieved from reference TRBV5-1 and TRBJ2-1, is KAGVTQTPRYLIKTRGQQVTLSCSPISGHRSVSWYQQTPGQGLQFLFEYFSETQRNKGNFPGRFSGRQFSNSRSEMNVSTLELGDSALYLCASSLMPSGPYNEQFFGPGTRLTVL.

The rearrangement links TRBV19 to TRBJ2-7; no clear D. CDR3 length equals 13 residues. Germline-derived CDR1 and CDR2 are LNHDA and SQIVND (reference sequence). Trimming pared 3 bases from V and 5 bases from J, leaving 11 bases between. The CDR3 bases are TGTGCCAGTAGTATCAGTCGTTCCAACGAGCAGTACTTC. The encoded protein is CASSISRSNEQYF.

The V and J genes are TRBV2 and TRBJ2-5; TRBD2 might be the D (7 bases). In germline, CDR1 is SNHLY, CDR2 FYNNEI. The CDR3 runs 15 residues. V lost 3 bases and J 5 bases, leaving 16 bases between the germline ends. DNA for the CDR3: TGTGCCAGCAGTGATGGGGGAGAGGGGGGGGAGACCCAGTACTTC. This gives the protein CASSDGGEGGETQYF.

The genes are TRBV7-3 and TRBJ2-3; 9 nucleotides line up with TRBD2. Trimming removed 5 bases from V and 1 base from J; junction bases left unmatched: 4. The length of the CDR3 is 15 residues. Germline CDR1 is SGHTA and CDR2 is FQGTGA. The CDR3 DNA sequence: TGTGCCAGCAGCCAACGGACTAGCGGCACAGATACGCAGTATTTT. The encoded protein is CASSQRTSGTDTQYF.

The chain is built from TRBV7-9 and TRBJ2-3; 11 positions agree with TRBD2. CDR3 length equals 16 residues. Germline V lookup: CDR1 SEHNR, CDR2 FQNEAQ (reference sequence). V trimming: 2 bases; J trimming: 3 bases; junction bases outside the gene matches: 4. This CDR3 reads CASSLWSSGRTDTQYF. CDR3 in DNA: TGTGCCAGCAGCTTATGGTCTAGCGGGAGGACAGATACGCAGTATTTT.

V and J are TRBV21-1 and TRBJ2-7; TRBD2, as called in the table, went unchecked against the DNA. TRBV21-1 is marked as a pseudogene. CDR3 length: 16 residues. CDR3 sequence: CASRKGEGWGVYEQYF. In DNA form, the CDR3 reads TGTGCCAGCAGGAAAGGGGAGGGTTGGGGGGTCTACGAGCAGTACTTC.

The chain recombines TRBV10-1 with TRBJ2-2, with 9 positions matching TRBD2. The CDR3 has 15 amino acids. V lost 3 bases and J lost 1; bases outside the gene matches: 0. Germline loops: CDR1 WNHNN, CDR2 SYGVQD (reference sequence). The CDR3 DNA reads TGCGCCAGCAGTGAACTAGCGGGGAACACCGGGGAGCTGTTTTTT. Amino acids: CASSELAGNTGELFF.

The V call is TRBV6-1, the J call TRBJ2-2; a possible D gene is TRBD2 (5 bases). Trimming stripped 2 bases from V and 2 bases from J, with 9 bases between. This CDR3 spans 15 amino acids. From germline, CDR1 is MNHNS and CDR2 SASEGT. The CDR3 coding sequence is TGTGCCAGCAGTGAAAGGTGGACTAACACCGGGGAGCTGTTTTTT. This translates into CASSERWTNTGELFF.